A selection of T cell receptor beta chains follows, all from one sample in a study of molecular identifiers for immune sequencing clone quantification. TCRdb re-called the PCR reads with MiXCR, one entry per CDR3 protein. Of about 500,000 distinct CDR3 sequences in the sample, roughly 25% were seen once. The sample was naive CD8+ T cells from blood, with Jurkat cell RNA spiked in. The receptors were sampled from a human donor in good health. Some libraries in this study had Jurkat cell RNA spiked in. CDR3s include the opening cysteine and the closing phenylalanine or tryptophan. The D gene is left open where the match is weak. Size values are once, few and many counts, or a class for expanded clones, and some rows have none.

D gene	J gene	clone size	V gene	CDR3 protein	CDR3 DNA
NA	TRBJ2-2	NA	TRBV4-3	CASSQERAVTGGLFF	TGCGCCAGCAGCCAAGAGAGGGCGGTTACCGGGGGGCTGTTTTTT
NA	TRBJ2-1	many	TRBV6-5	CASSYGGTGDEQFF	TGTGCCAGCAGTTACGGGGGAACAGGCGATGAGCAGTTCTTC
TRBD2	TRBJ2-7	many	TRBV20-1	CSARAPSGGYEQYF	TGCAGTGCTAGAGCGCCTAGCGGGGGGTACGAGCAGTACTTC
NA	TRBJ2-5	NA	TRBV6-5	CASSNLQYQETQYF	TGTGCCAGCAGCAACCTACAGTACCAAGAGACCCAGTACTTC
NA	TRBJ2-5	few	TRBV29-1	CSVQGPEGETQYF	TGCAGCGTCCAGGGACCAGAGGGGGAGACCCAGTACTTC
TRBD1	TRBJ2-7	once	TRBV12-3/TRBV12-4	CASSSRGRGYEQYF	TGTGCCAGCAGTAGCCGGGGCAGGGGGTACGAGCAGTACTTC
NA	TRBJ2-5	few	TRBV2	CASRDFQETQYF	TGTGCCAGCAGGGACTTCCAAGAGACCCAGTACTTC
NA	TRBJ1-1	few	TRBV30	CAWSNEGFTEAFF	TGTGCCTGGAGTAATGAAGGGTTCACTGAAGCTTTCTTT
TRBD2	TRBJ2-5	many	TRBV7-9	CASRISGVQETQYF	TGTGCCAGCAGGATTAGCGGGGTCCAAGAGACCCAGTACTTC
NA	TRBJ1-2	NA	TRBV7-8	CASGYIQLGQNLDGYTF	TGTGCCAGCGGCTACATCCAGCTAGGACAGAATCTAGATGGCTACACCTTC
NA	TRBJ2-5	NA	TRBV12-5	CASGHGMEETQYF	TGTGCTAGTGGCCACGGGATGGAGGAGACCCAGTACTTC
TRBD2	TRBJ2-5	NA	TRBV20-1	CSARDLAGVSQETQYF	TGCAGTGCTAGAGATCTCGCGGGAGTGAGCCAAGAGACCCAGTACTTC
NA	TRBJ2-2	NA	TRBV30	CAWSERTLFTGELFF	TGTGCCTGGAGTGAGAGGACTCTTTTCACTGGGGAGCTGTTTTTT
NA	TRBJ2-7	NA	TRBV19	CASSTTGLPNYEQYF	TGTGCCAGTAGTACCACGGGACTCCCGAACTACGAGCAGTACTTC
NA	TRBJ1-5	few	TRBV3-1	CASSLSRGNQPQHF	TGTGCCAGCAGCCTAAGTCGGGGCAATCAGCCCCAGCATTTT
NA	TRBJ2-7	NA	TRBV15	CATSFSGTPQEQYF	TGTGCCACCAGCTTTTCGGGAACCCCTCAGGAGCAGTACTTC
NA	TRBJ1-1	few	TRBV15	CATSREGHTNTEAFF	TGTGCCACCAGCAGAGAGGGACACACGAACACTGAAGCTTTCTTT
NA	TRBJ1-1	many	TRBV6-4	CASSDYLGSEAFF	TGTGCCAGCAGTGACTATCTGGGGAGTGAAGCTTTCTTT
NA	TRBJ2-7	many	TRBV6-5	CASSYAGQSYEQYF	TGTGCCAGCAGTTACGCCGGACAAAGCTACGAGCAGTACTTC
NA	TRBJ2-3	many	TRBV6-5	CASSYSIAGIHFSDTQYF	TGTGCCAGCAGTTACTCGATTGCGGGTATCCATTTTTCAGATACGCAGTATTTT
TRBD1	TRBJ2-6	NA	TRBV7-9	CASSQTGQNVDSGANVLTF	TGTGCCAGCAGTCAGACGGGACAGAATGTCGACTCTGGGGCCAACGTCCTGACTTTC
TRBD2	TRBJ2-1	NA	TRBV7-2	CASRFSGGDYNEQFF	TGTGCCAGCAGGTTCAGCGGGGGTGACTACAATGAGCAGTTCTTC
NA	TRBJ2-3	NA	TRBV6-4	CASSALGGYTSTDTQYF	TGTGCCAGCAGCGCGCTTGGGGGTTATACTAGCACAGATACGCAGTATTTT
NA	TRBJ1-3	NA	TRBV20-1	CSAEDEDVGNTIYF	TGCAGTGCTGAGGACGAGGACGTAGGAAACACCATATATTTT
NA	TRBJ2-7	NA	TRBV7-9	CASRGRGPYEQYF	TGTGCCAGCAGGGGTCGGGGCCCCTACGAGCAGTACTTC
NA	TRBJ2-7	NA	TRBV19	CASSMGCGSYEQYF	TGTGCCAGTAGTATGGGGTGCGGGTCCTACGAGCAGTACTTC
NA	TRBJ1-4	NA	TRBV7-2	CASSLVSQGGKLFF	TGTGCCAGCAGCTTAGTTAGTCAAGGGGGAAAACTGTTTTTT
NA	TRBJ2-7	many	TRBV29-1	CSVESTGASYEQYF	TGCAGCGTTGAATCGACAGGTGCGTCCTACGAGCAGTACTTC
TRBD1	TRBJ1-1	many	TRBV20-1	CSARDRTGKDTEAFF	TGCAGTGCTAGAGATCGGACAGGGAAGGACACTGAAGCTTTCTTT